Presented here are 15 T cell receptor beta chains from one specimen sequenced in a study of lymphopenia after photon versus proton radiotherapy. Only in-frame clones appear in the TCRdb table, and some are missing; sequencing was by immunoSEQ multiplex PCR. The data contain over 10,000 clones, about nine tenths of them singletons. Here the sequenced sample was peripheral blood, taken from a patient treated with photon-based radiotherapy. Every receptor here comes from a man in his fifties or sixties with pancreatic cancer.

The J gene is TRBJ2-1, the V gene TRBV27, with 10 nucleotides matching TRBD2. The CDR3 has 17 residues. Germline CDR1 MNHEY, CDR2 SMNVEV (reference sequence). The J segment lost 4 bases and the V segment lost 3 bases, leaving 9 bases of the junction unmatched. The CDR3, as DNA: TGTGCCAGCAGTTTCGTAGCGGGGGGCCTAGCGTACAATGAGCAGTTCTTC. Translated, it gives CASSFVAGGLAYNEQFF.

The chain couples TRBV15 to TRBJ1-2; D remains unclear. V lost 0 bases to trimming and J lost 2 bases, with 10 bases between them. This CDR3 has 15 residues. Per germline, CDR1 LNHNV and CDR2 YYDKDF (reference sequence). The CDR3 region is CATSRDYVLNYGYTF. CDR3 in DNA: TGTGCCACCAGCAGAGATTACGTTCTCAACTATGGCTACACCTTC.

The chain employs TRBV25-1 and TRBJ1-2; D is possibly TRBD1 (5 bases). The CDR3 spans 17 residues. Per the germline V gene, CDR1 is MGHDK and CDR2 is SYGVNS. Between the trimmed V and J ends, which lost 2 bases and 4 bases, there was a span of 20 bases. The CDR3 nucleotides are TGTGCCAGCAGTGAAGGGGACGGGCTACTCGGCCTCTATGGCTACACCTTC. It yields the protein CASSEGDGLLGLYGYTF.

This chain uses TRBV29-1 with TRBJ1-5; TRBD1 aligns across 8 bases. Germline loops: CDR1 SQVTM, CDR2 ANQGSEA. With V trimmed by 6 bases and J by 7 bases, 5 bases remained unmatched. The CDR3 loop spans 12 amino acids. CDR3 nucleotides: TGCAGCGTCGGACAGGGAACCCAGCCCCAGCATTTT. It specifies CSVGQGTQPQHF.

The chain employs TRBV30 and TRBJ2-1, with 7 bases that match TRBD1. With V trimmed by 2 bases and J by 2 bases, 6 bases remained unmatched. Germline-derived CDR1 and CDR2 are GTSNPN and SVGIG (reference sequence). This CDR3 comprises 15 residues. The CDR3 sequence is CAWSPNRGPYNEQFF. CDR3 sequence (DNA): TGTGCCTGGAGTCCCAACAGGGGTCCCTACAATGAGCAGTTCTTC.

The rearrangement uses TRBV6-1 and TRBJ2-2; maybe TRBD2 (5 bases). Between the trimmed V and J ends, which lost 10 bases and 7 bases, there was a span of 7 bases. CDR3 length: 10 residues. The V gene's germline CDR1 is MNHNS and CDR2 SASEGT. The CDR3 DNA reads TGTGCCAACGGGGACGGGGAGCTGTTTTTT. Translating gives CANGDGELFF.

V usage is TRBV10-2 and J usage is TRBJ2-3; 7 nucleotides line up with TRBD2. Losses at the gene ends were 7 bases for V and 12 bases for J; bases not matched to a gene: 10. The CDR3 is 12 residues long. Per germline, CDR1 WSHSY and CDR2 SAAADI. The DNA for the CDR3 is TGCGCCAGCAAACCGACTGCGGGGGTTCAGTATTTT. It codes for CASKPTAGVQYF.

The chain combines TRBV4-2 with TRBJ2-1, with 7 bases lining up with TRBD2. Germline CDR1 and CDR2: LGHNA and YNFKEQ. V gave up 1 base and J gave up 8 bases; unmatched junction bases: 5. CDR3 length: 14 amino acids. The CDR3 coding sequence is TGTGCCAGCAGCCAAGGTCTAGGGAGGGATGAGCAGTTCTTC. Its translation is CASSQGLGRDEQFF.

As DNA, the CDR3 is TGTGCCAGCAGACGAGGGACAGGGGCCGGAAACACCATATATTTT. Its protein product is CASRRGTGAGNTIYF. The chain is built from TRBV6-5 and TRBJ1-3, with 10 bases fitting TRBD1. In germline, CDR1 is MNHEY, CDR2 SVGAGI. V gave up 6 bases and J gave up 4 bases; unmatched junction bases: 6. The CDR3 sequence is 15 residues long.

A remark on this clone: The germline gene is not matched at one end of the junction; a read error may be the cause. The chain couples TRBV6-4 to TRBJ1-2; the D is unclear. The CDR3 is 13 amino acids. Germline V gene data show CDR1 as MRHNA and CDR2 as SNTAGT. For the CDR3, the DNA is TGTGCCAGCAGGGACTCTATGGCGGGTGGCTACACCTTC. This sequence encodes CASRDSMAGGYTF.

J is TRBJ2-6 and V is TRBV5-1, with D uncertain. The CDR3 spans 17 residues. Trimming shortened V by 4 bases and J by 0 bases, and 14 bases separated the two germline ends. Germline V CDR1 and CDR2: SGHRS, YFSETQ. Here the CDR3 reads CASSALSESSGANVLTF. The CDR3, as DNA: TGCGCCAGCAGCGCTCTGTCGGAGAGCTCTGGGGCCAACGTCCTGACTTTC.

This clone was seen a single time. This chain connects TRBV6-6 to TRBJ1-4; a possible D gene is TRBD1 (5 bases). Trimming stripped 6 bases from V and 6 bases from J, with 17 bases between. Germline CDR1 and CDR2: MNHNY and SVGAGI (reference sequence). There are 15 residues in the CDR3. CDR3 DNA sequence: TGTGCCAGCAGGTCCGAGGGGCTGAGGGATGAAAAACTGTTTTTT. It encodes CASRSEGLRDEKLFF.

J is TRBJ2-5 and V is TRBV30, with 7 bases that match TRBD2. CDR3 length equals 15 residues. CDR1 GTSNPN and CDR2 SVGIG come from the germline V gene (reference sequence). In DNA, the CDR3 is TGTGCAGGGAGGGACCCGGATGAGATCCAAGAGACCCAGTACTTC. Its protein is CAGRDPDEIQETQYF. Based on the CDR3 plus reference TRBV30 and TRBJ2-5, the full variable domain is SQTIHQWPATLVQPVGSPLSLECTVEGTSNPNLYWYRQAAGRGLQLLFYSVGIGQISSEVPQNLSASRPQDRQFILSSKKLLLSDSGFYLCAGRDPDEIQETQYFGPGTRLLVL.

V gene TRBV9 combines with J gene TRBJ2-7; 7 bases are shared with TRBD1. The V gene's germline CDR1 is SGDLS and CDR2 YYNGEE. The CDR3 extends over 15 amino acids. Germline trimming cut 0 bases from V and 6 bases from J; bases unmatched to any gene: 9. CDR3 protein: CASSVGRAGGGEQYF. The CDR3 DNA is TGTGCCAGCAGCGTAGGAAGGGCAGGGGGTGGCGAGCAGTACTTC.

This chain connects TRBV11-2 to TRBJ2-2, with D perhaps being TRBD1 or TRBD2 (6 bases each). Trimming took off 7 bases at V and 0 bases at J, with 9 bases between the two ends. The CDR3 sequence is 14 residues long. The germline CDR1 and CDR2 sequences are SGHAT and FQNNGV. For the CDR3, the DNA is TGTGCCAGCAAGGGGGGCCCGAACACCGGGGAGCTGTTTTTT. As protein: CASKGGPNTGELFF.